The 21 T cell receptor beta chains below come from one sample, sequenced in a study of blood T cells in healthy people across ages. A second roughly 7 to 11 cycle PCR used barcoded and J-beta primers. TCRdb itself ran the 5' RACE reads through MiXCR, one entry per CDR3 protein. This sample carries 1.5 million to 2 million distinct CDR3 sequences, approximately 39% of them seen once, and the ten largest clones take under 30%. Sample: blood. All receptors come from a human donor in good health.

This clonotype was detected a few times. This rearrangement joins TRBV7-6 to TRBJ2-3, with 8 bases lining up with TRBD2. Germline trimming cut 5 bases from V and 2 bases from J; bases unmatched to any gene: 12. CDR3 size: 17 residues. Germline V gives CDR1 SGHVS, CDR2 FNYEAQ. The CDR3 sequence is CASSAREERGTTDTQYF. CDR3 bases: TGTGCCAGCAGCGCCCGGGAGGAGCGGGGGACCACAGATACGCAGTATTTT.

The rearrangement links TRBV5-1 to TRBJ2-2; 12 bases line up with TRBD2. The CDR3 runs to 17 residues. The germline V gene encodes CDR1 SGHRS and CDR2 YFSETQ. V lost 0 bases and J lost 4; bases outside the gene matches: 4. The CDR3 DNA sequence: TGCGCCAGCAGCTTGGGACTAGCGGGGGCAAGCACCGGGGAGCTGTTTTTT. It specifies CASSLGLAGASTGELFF.

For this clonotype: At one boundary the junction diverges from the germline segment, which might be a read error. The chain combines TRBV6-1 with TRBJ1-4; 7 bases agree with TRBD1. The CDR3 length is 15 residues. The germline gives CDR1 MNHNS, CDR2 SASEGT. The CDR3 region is CAISDRAQANEKLFF. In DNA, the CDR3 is TGTGCCATCAGTGACAGGGCCCAAGCTAATGAAAAACTGTTTTTT.

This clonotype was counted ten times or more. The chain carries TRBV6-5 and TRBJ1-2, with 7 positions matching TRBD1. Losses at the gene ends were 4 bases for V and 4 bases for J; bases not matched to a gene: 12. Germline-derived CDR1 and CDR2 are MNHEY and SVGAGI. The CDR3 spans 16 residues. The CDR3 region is CASSSPLIQGSYGYTF. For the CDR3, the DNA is TGTGCCAGCAGTTCCCCTCTAATACAGGGGAGCTATGGCTACACCTTC.

The CDR3, as DNA: TGTGCCAGCAGTGATTATACGACAGGGGCTGGGGGCTATGGCTACACCTTC. Amino acids: CASSDYTTGAGGYGYTF. The gene calls are TRBV25-1 and TRBJ1-2; 8 positions match TRBD1. The CDR3 has 17 amino acids. The V gene end was trimmed by 3 bases and the J gene end by 4 bases; junction bases not matched to a gene: 13. Germline CDR1 is MGHDK and CDR2 is SYGVNS.

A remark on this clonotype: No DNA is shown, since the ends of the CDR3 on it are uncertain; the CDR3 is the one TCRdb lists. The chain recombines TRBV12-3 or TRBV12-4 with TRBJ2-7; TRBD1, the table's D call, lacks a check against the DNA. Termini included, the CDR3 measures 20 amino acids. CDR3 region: CASSPVYSGNTIYFGETQYF.

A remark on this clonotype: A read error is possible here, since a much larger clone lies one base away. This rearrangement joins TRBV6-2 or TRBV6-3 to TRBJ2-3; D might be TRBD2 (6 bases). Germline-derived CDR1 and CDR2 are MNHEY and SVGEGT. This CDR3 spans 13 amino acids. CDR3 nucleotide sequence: TGTACCAGCTCATCGGGACTGGCAGATACGCAGTATTTT. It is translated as CTSSSGLADTQYF.

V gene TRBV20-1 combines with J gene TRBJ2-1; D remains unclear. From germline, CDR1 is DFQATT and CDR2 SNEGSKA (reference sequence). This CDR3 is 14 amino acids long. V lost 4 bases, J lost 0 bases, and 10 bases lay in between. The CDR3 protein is CSATGRSSYNEQFF. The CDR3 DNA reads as TGCAGTGCTACCGGACGGAGCTCCTACAATGAGCAGTTCTTC.

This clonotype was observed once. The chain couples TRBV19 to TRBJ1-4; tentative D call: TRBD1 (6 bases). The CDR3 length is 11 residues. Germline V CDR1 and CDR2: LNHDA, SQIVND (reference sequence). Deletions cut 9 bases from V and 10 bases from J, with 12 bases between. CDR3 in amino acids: CASQQGPKLFF. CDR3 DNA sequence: TGTGCCAGCCAACAGGGCCCAAAACTGTTTTTT.

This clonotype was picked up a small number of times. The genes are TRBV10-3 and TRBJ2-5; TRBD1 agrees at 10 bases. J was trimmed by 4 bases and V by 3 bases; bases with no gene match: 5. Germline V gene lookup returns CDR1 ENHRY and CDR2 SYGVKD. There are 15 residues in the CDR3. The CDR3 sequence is CAISDPGQGRETQYF. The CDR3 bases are TGTGCCATCAGTGACCCGGGACAGGGGCGAGAGACCCAGTACTTC.

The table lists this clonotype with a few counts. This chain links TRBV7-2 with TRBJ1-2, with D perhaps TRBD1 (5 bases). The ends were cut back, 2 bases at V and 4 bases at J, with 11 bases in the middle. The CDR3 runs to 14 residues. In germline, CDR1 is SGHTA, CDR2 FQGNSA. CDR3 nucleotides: TGTGCCAGCAGCTTACCCAGGGTGGGCTATGGCTACACCTTC. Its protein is CASSLPRVGYGYTF.

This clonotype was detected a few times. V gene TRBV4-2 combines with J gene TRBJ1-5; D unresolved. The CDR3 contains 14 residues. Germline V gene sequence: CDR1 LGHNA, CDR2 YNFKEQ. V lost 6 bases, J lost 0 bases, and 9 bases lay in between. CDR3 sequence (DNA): TGTGCCAGCAGGCCGGAGGGTAGCAATCAGCCCCAGCATTTT. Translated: CASRPEGSNQPQHF.

DNA of the CDR3: TGTGCCAGCAGCTCCACTCCCCGACTAGCGGGGCAAGAGACCCAGTACTTC. This encodes CASSSTPRLAGQETQYF. The gene calls are TRBV7-9 and TRBJ2-5, with 11 bases fitting TRBD2. CDR1 is SEHNR and CDR2 is FQNEAQ in the germline V gene (reference sequence). Trimming took 4 bases from V and 2 from J; bases not matched to a gene: 9. This CDR3 has 17 amino acids.

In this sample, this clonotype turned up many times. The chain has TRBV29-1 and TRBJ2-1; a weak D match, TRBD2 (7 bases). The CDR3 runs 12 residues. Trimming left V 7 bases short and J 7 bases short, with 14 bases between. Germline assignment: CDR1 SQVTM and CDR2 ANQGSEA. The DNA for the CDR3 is TGCAGCGCCCCCGGGGGGCTAAATGAGCAGTTCTTC. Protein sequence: CSAPGGLNEQFF.

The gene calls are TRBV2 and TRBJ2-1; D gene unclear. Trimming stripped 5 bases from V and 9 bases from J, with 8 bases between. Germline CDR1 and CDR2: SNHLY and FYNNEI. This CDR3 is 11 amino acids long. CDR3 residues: CASSRRVEQFF. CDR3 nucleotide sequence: TGTGCCAGCAGTCGACGGGTTGAGCAGTTCTTC.

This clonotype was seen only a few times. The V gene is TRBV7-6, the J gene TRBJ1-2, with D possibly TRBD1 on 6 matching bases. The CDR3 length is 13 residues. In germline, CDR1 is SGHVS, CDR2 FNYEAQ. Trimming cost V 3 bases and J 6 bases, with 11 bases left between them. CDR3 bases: TGTGCCAGCAGCTTGAATACAGGGAATGGCTACACCTTC. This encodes CASSLNTGNGYTF.

CDR3 residues: CASSLEGDYSPLHF. The CDR3 DNA reads TGCGCCAGCAGCTTGGAAGGGGACTATTCACCCCTCCACTTT. This chain uses TRBV5-1 with TRBJ1-6; perhaps TRBD1 as D (5 bases). V lost 0 bases and J 8 bases, leaving 9 bases between the germline ends. The CDR3 has 14 residues. Per germline, CDR1 SGHRS and CDR2 YFSETQ.

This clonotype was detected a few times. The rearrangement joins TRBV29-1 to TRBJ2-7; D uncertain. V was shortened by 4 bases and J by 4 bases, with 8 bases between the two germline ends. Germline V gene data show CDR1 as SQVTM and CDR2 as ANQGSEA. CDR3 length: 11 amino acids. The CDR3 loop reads CSVGFGYEQYF. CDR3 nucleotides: TGCAGCGTTGGCTTCGGGTACGAGCAGTACTTC.

CDR3 sequence (DNA): TGCAGTGCTTCTCGTGGGTCTGGTTCTGAAGCTTTCTTT. It is translated as CSASRGSGSEAFF. The chain joins TRBV20-1 to TRBJ1-1; D gene uncertain. The V end lost 5 bases, the J end lost 6 bases, and 16 bases lay between the germline ends. CDR1 is DFQATT, CDR2 SNEGSKA, per germline (reference sequence). The CDR3 has 13 amino acids.

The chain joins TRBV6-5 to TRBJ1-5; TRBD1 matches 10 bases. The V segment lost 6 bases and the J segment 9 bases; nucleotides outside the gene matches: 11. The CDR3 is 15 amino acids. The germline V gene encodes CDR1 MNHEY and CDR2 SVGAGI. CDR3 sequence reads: CASSTGQGDVLPQHF. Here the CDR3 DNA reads TGTGCCAGCAGCACCGGACAGGGGGACGTTCTGCCCCAGCATTTT.

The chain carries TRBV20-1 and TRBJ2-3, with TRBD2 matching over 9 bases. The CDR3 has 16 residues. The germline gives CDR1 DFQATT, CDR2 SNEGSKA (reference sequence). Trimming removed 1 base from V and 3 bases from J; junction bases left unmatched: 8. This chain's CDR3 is CSARAGSGGITDTQYF. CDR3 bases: TGCAGTGCTAGAGCGGGAAGCGGGGGGATAACAGATACGCAGTATTTT.